This T cell receptor (beta chain) appears in the sequencing data of a study of control samples from healthy donors and cancer patients. Clones were read by immunoSEQ multiplex PCR, and TCRdb kept only the in-frame ones, dropping some. The data hold 100,000 to 150,000 clones, with around 94% observed a single time. Sample: PBMCs. The clonotype originates from a man of 80 years or more with head and neck cancer.

CDR3: CASSLLAAGGPSAADTQYF. CDR3 sequence (DNA): TGTGCCAGCAGCCTCCTCGCAGCGGGAGGGCCCTCGGCGGCAGATACGCAGTATTTT. The chain employs TRBV7-8 and TRBJ2-3; 10 nucleotides match TRBD2. The CDR3 runs 19 residues. CDR1 and CDR2 (germline): SGHVS, FQNEAQ. Trimming cost V 5 bases and J 4 bases; bases outside gene matches: 18. Together with reference TRBV7-8 and TRBJ2-3, the CDR3 gives the full variable domain: GAGVSQSPRYKVAKRGQDVALRCDPISGHVSLFWYQQALGQGPEFLTYFQNEAQLDKSGLPSDRFFAERPEGSVSTLKIQRTQQEDSAVYLCASSLLAAGGPSAADTQYFGPGTRLTVL.